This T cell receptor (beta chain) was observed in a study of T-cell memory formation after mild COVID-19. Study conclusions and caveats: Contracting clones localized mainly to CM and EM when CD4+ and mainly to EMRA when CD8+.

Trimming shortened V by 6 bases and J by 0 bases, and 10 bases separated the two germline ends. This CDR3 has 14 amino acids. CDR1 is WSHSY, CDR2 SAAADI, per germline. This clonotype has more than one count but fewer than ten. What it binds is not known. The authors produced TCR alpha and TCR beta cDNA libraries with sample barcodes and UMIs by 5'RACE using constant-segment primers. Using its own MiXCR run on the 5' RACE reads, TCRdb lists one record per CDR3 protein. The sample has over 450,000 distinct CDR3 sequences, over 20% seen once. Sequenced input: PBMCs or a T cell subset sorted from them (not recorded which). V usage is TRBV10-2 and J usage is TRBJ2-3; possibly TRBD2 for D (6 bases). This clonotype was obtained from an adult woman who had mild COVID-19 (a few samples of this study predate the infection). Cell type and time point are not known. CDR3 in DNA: TGCGCCAGCAGGGCCGGGAGAAGCACAGATACGCAGTATTTT. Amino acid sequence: CASRAGRSTDTQYF.